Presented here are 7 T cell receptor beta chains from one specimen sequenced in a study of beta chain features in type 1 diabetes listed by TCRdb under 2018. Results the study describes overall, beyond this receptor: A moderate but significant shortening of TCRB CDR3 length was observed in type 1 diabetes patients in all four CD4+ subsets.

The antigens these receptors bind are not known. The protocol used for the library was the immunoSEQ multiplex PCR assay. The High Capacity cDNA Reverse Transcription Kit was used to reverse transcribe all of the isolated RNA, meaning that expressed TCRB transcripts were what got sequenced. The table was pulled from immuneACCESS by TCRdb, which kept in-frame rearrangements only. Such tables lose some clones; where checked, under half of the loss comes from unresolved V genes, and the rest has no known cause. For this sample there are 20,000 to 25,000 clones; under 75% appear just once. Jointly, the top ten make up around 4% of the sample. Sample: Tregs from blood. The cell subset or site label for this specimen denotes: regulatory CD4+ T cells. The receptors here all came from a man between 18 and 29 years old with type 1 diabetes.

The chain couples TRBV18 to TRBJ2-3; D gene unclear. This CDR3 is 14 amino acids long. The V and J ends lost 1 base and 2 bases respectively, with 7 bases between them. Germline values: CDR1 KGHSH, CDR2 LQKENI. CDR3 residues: CASSPQRLTDTQYF. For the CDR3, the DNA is TGTGCCAGCTCACCACAAAGACTCACAGATACGCAGTATTTT.

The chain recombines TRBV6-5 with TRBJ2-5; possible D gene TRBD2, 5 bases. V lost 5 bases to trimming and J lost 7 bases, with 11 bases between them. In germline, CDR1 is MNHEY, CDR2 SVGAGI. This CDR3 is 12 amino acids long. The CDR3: CASSRHRGTQYF. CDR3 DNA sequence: TGTGCCAGCAGTCGACATCGGGGGACCCAGTACTTC.

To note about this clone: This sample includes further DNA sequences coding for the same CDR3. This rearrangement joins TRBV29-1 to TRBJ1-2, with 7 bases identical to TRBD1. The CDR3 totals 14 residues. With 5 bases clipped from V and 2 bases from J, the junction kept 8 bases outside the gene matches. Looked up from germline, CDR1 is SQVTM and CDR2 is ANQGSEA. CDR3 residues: CSVPGWGQNYGYTF. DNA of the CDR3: TGCAGCGTTCCTGGGTGGGGACAGAACTATGGCTACACCTTC.

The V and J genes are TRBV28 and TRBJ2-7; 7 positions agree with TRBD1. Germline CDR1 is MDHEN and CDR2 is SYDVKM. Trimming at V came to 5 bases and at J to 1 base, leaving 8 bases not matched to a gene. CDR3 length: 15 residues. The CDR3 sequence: CASSPPQGVSYEQYF. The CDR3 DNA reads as TGTGCCAGCAGTCCTCCCCAGGGGGTTTCCTACGAGCAGTACTTC. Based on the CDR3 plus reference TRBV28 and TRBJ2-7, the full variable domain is DVKVTQSSRYLVKRTGEKVFLECVQDMDHENMFWYRQDPGLGLRLIYFSYDVKMKEKGDIPEGYSVSREKKERFSLILESASTNQTSMYLCASSPPQGVSYEQYFGPGTRLTVT.

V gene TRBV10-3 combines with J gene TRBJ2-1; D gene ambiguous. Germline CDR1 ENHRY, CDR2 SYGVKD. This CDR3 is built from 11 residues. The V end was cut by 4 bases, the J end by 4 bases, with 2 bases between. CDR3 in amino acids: CAISAYNEQFF. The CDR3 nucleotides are TGTGCCATCAGTGCGTACAATGAGCAGTTCTTC.

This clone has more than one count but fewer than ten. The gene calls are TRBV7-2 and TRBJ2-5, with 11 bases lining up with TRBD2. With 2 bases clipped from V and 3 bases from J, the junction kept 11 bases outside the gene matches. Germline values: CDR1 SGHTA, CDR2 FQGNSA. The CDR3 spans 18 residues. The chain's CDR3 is CASSLLPSGGPREETQYF. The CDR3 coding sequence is TGTGCCAGCAGCTTACTGCCTAGCGGGGGGCCTAGGGAAGAGACCCAGTACTTC.

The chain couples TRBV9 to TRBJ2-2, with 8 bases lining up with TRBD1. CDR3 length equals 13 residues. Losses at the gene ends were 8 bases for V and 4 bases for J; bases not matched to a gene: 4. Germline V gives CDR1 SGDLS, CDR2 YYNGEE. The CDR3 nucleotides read TGTGCCAGTAATGACAGGGGCACCGGGGAGCTGTTTTTT. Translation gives CASNDRGTGELFF.